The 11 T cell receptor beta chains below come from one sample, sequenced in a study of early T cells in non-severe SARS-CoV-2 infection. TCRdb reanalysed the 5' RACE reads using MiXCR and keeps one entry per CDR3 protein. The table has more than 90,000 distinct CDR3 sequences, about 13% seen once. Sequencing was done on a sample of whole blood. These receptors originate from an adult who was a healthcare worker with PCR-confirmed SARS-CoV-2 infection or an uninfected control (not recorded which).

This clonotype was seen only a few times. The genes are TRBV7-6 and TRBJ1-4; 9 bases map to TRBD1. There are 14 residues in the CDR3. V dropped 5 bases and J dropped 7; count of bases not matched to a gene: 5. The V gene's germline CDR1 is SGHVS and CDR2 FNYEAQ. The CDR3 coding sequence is TGTGCCAGCAGCCAAGGGACAGGGAGTGAAAAACTGTTTTTT. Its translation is CASSQGTGSEKLFF.

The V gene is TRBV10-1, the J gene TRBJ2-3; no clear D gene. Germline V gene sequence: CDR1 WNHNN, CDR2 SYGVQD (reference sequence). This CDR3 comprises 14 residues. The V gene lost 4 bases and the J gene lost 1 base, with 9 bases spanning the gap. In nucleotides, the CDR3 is TGCGCCAGCAGTGCTGGTCAGGGCACAGATACGCAGTATTTT. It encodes CASSAGQGTDTQYF.

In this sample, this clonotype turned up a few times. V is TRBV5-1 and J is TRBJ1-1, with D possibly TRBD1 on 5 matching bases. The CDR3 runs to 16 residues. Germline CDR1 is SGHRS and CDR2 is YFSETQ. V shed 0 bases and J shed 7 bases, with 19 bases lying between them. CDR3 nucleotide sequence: TGCGCCAGCAGCTTGGCCCGGGGGGTCCGCGGGGATGAAGCTTTCTTT. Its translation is CASSLARGVRGDEAFF. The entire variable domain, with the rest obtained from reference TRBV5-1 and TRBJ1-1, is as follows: KAGVTQTPRYLIKTRGQQVTLSCSPISGHRSVSWYQQTPGQGLQFLFEYFSETQRNKGNFPGRFSGRQFSNSRSEMNVSTLELGDSALYLCASSLARGVRGDEAFFGQGTRLTVV.

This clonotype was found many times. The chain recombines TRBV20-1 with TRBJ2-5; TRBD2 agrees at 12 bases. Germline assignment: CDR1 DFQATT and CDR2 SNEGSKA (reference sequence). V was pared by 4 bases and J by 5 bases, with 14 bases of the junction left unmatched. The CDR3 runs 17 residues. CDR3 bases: TGCAGTGCTACTCCCCTCGGGCTAGCGGGGGGGCAGGAGACCCAGTACTTC. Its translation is CSATPLGLAGGQETQYF.

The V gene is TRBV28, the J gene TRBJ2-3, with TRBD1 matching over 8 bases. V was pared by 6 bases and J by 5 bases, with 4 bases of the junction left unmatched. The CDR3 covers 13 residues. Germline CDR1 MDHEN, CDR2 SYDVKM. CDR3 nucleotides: TGTGCCAGCAGGACAGGGGCGAAAGATACGCAGTATTTT. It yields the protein CASRTGAKDTQYF.

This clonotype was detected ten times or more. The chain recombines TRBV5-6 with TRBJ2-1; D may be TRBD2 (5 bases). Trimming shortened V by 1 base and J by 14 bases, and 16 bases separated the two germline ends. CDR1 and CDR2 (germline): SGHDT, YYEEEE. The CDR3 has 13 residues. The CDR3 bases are TGTGCCAGCAGCTTGCCCGAGGGATTTAGGGAGTTCTTC. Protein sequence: CASSLPEGFREFF.

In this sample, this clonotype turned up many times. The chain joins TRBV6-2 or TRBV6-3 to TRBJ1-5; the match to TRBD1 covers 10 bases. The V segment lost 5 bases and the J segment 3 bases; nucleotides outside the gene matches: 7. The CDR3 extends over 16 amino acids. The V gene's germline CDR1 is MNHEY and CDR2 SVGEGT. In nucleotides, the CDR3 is TGTGCCAGCAGTCGGGGACAGGGGTATATCAATCAGCCCCAGCATTTT. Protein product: CASSRGQGYINQPQHF.

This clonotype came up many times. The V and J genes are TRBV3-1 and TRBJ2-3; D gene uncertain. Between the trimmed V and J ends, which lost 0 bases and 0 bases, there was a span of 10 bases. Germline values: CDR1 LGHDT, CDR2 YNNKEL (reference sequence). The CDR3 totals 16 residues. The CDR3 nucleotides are TGTGCCAGCAGCCAAGATGGGCCTTCTAGCACAGATACGCAGTATTTT. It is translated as CASSQDGPSSTDTQYF.

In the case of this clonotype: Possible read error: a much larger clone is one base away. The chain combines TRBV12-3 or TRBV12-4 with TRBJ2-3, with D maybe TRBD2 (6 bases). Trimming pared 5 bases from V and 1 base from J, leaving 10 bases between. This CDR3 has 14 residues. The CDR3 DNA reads TGTGCCAGCAGTGAGTCTAGCGGCACAGATACGCAGTATTTT. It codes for CASSESSGTDTQYF.

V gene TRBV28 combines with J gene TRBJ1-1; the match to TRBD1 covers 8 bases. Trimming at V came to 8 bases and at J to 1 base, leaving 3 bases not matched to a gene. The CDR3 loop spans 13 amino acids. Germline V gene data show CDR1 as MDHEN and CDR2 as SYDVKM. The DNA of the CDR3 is TGTGCCAGCCATGGACAGGGGAACACTGAAGCTTTCTTT. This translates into CASHGQGNTEAFF.

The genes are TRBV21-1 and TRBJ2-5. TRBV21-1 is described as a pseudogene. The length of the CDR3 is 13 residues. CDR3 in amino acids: CASSKDLTGTQYF. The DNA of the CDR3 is TGTGCCAGCAGCAAAGATTTGACCGGGACCCAGTACTTC.